The T cell receptor beta chain described here comes from a study of beta chain features in type 1 diabetes. Study conclusions and caveats: Amplification by PCR could prefer shorter templates, with the same effect in patients and controls.

This clone was counted between two and nine times. The antigen is unknown. The whole isolated RNA underwent reverse transcription, so sequencing captured expressed TCRB transcripts. Using immunoSEQ multiplex PCR, the repertoire was profiled, and TCRdb retains in-frame clones only, with some absent. The top ten clones hold around 0.015% of a sample with about 360,000 clones, around an eighth of them seen once. CDR3 length equals 15 residues. Unmatched junction bases numbered 11, after V lost 5 bases and J lost 8 bases. Looked up from germline, CDR1 is SGHTA and CDR2 is FQGNSA. Per donor, one heparinised blood draw averaged roughly 110 mL. Sorted populations all exceeded 98% purity.

Sequenced material: naive CD4+ T cells from blood. The TCR comes from a young man in good health. The J gene is TRBJ1-4, the V gene TRBV7-2; 7 nucleotides align to TRBD1. The CDR3 nucleotides read TGTGCCAGCAGCCTAATCGCTAGGGGGCAGGAAAAACTGTTTTTT. Its protein product is CASSLIARGQEKLFF.